The 15 T cell receptor beta chains presented below share a single source sample, sequenced in a study of blood T cell repertoires in COVID-19. Profiled with immunoSEQ multiplex PCR; TCRdb holds only in-frame clones, not every one. The sample has 330,000 or so clones; roughly 87% are singletons. Sequences were obtained from peripheral blood. These receptors originate from a man younger than 45 with COVID-19, enrolled during active disease.

The chain carries TRBV5-4 and TRBJ2-3, with D possibly being TRBD2 (5 bases). Looked up from germline, CDR1 is SGHNT and CDR2 is YYREEE (reference sequence). The CDR3 runs to 17 residues. V shed 0 bases and J shed 4 bases, with 18 bases lying between them. DNA of the CDR3: TGTGCCAGCAGCTTGGATTACCGGGATCTCTCCGCAGATACGCAGTATTTT. It specifies CASSLDYRDLSADTQYF.

The chain combines TRBV5-8 with TRBJ2-7; tentatively, D is TRBD1 (5 bases). V dropped 1 base and J dropped 0 bases, with 11 bases sitting between them. Germline CDR1 SGHTS, CDR2 YDEGEE. The CDR3 runs 15 residues. This chain's CDR3 is CASSLRPGPSYEQYF. In nucleotides, the CDR3 is TGTGCCAGCAGCTTGCGGCCAGGGCCCTCCTACGAGCAGTACTTC.

The V and J genes are TRBV9 and TRBJ1-1; D unresolved. Germline V gene lookup returns CDR1 SGDLS and CDR2 YYNGEE. The CDR3 runs 14 residues. The germline V and J ends were trimmed by 4 bases and 1 base, with 11 bases remaining between them. As DNA, the CDR3 is TGTGCCAGCAGCCCGCGGGAGAAGAACACTGAAGCTTTCTTT. It yields the protein CASSPREKNTEAFF.

Many counts were recorded for this clone. This rearrangement joins TRBV5-6 to TRBJ2-7, with D possibly TRBD2 on 5 matching bases. Per germline, CDR1 SGHDT and CDR2 YYEEEE. The CDR3 spans 15 residues. V lost 0 bases and J 5 bases, leaving 15 bases between the germline ends. The DNA of the CDR3 is TGTGCCAGCAGCTTGGCCGGACTCCGTTTCAACGAGCAGTACTTC. Protein: CASSLAGLRFNEQYF. Using reference TRBV5-6 and TRBJ2-7 for the parts outside the CDR3, the full variable domain is DAGVTQSPTHLIKTRGQQVTLRCSPKSGHDTVSWYQQALGQGPQFIFQYYEEEERQRGNFPDRFSGHQFPNYSSELNVNALLLGDSALYLCASSLAGLRFNEQYFGPGTRLTVT.

This chain uses TRBV7-2 with TRBJ2-7; TRBD2 matches 7 bases. The CDR3 contains 18 residues. CDR1 is SGHTA and CDR2 is FQGNSA in the germline V gene. The V and J ends lost 0 bases and 1 base, in that order; junction bases with no gene match: 12. The CDR3 here is CASSLARGSLRASYEQYF. The CDR3 region has the DNA TGTGCCAGCAGCTTAGCGCGGGGGTCCTTGCGGGCATCCTACGAGCAGTACTTC.

The chain links TRBV5-3 to TRBJ1-2; 7 positions match TRBD1. TRBV5-3 is given ORF status, its function remaining uncertain. The CDR3 has 16 amino acids. The V gene end was trimmed by 4 bases and the J gene end by 4 bases; junction bases not matched to a gene: 13. CDR3 coding DNA: TGTGCCAGAAGCGTTGCCCAACCGGGACAGAGCTATGGCTACACCTTC. Translated: CARSVAQPGQSYGYTF.

This chain links TRBV4-3 with TRBJ1-4, with D tentatively TRBD1 (5 bases). The germline gives CDR1 LGHNA, CDR2 YSLEER. The length of the CDR3 is 17 residues. The ends were cut back, 0 bases at V and 7 bases at J, with 18 bases in the middle. CDR3 sequence (DNA): TGCGCCAGCAGCCAAGAGAAACTAAAGGGGCCGAGTGAAAAACTGTTTTTT. Its translation is CASSQEKLKGPSEKLFF.

This chain joins TRBV6-5 and TRBJ1-2; TRBD1 is a possible D gene (6 bases). CDR1 MNHEY and CDR2 SVGAGI come from the germline V gene. Trimming cost V 2 bases and J 2 bases, with 12 bases left between them. This CDR3 spans 15 amino acids. This chain's CDR3 is CASSYVGQGNYGYTF. CDR3 in DNA: TGTGCCAGCAGTTACGTCGGGCAGGGGAACTATGGCTACACCTTC.

The chain is built from TRBV28 and TRBJ2-7; TRBD2 agrees at 8 bases. This CDR3 region has 16 residues. Looked up from germline, CDR1 is MDHEN and CDR2 is SYDVKM. The V and J ends lost 6 bases and 7 bases, in that order; junction bases with no gene match: 17. The CDR3 loop reads CASSFVGLAGAGEQYF. In nucleotides, the CDR3 is TGTGCCAGCAGCTTTGTTGGGCTAGCGGGTGCTGGAGAGCAGTACTTC.

The rearrangement joins TRBV6-6 to TRBJ1-1; maybe TRBD1 (6 bases). Germline V CDR1 and CDR2: MNHNY, SVGAGI (reference sequence). The CDR3 contains 16 residues. Deletions cut 2 bases from V and 1 base from J, with 14 bases between. CDR3 region: CASSYGAGTKNTEAFF. The CDR3 DNA reads TGTGCCAGCAGTTACGGAGCCGGGACAAAGAACACTGAAGCTTTCTTT.

The rearrangement links TRBV14 to TRBJ2-3; D unresolved. The CDR3 extends over 12 amino acids. Trimming took 4 bases from V and 2 from J, leaving 4 bases between them. Per germline, CDR1 SGHDN and CDR2 FVKESK. CDR3 protein: CASSLATDTQYF. CDR3 coding DNA: TGTGCCAGCAGCCTGGCCACAGATACGCAGTATTTT.

The rearrangement uses TRBV19 and TRBJ2-1; 9 positions match TRBD2. Per germline, CDR1 LNHDA and CDR2 SQIVND (reference sequence). This CDR3 is built from 16 residues. The ends lost 2 bases at V and 4 bases at J; junction bases unmatched: 6. The CDR3 region is CASSITLAGRYNEQFF. In DNA form, the CDR3 reads TGTGCCAGTAGTATAACGCTAGCGGGGAGATACAATGAGCAGTTCTTC.

This chain connects TRBV14 to TRBJ2-7; TRBD1 aligns across 7 bases. There are 12 residues in the CDR3. Germline V gives CDR1 SGHDN, CDR2 FVKESK. Trimming took 4 bases from V and 6 from J; bases not matched to a gene: 3. CDR3 in amino acids: CASSPHRGEQYF. The CDR3 DNA follows: TGTGCCAGCAGCCCCCACAGGGGCGAGCAGTACTTC.

This chain links TRBV6-1 with TRBJ2-4; D might be TRBD2 (6 bases). Germline V lookup: CDR1 MNHNS, CDR2 SASEGT. CDR3 length: 17 amino acids. Trimming shortened V by 3 bases and J by 0 bases, and 15 bases separated the two germline ends. CDR3 region: CASSERLAVLAKNIQYF. In nucleotides, the CDR3 is TGTGCCAGCAGTGAGAGGTTAGCGGTACTAGCCAAAAACATTCAGTACTTC.

The gene calls are TRBV7-2 and TRBJ1-2; D not resolved. V was cut by 1 base and J by 3 bases, with 12 bases left in between. The germline V gene encodes CDR1 SGHTA and CDR2 FQGNSA. The CDR3 runs to 15 residues. CDR3 sequence (DNA): TGTGCCAGCAGCTTAGTAACGGGAGTCGACTATGGCTACACCTTC. It yields the protein CASSLVTGVDYGYTF.